Each of the 22 T cell receptor beta chains below was sequenced from the same sample in a study of cytomegalovirus exposure and HLA in healthy donors. Sequencing was performed with immunoSEQ multiplex PCR; in TCRdb, only in-frame clones are kept and a portion is missing. Of fewer than 350,000 clones in the sample, 70% to 90% were seen once. Sequenced input: PBMCs. The source is a woman aged 18-29 years in good health and CMV-seronegative.

The rearrangement joins TRBV7-8 to TRBJ1-2, with a tentative D call TRBD1 (5 bases). This CDR3 spans 16 amino acids. CDR1 is SGHVS, CDR2 FQNEAQ, per germline. Trimming took off 4 bases at V and 2 bases at J, with 17 bases between the two ends. In nucleotides, the CDR3 is TGTGCCAGCAGCTCCGTTTGGGGCGGAGGGAACTATGGCTACACCTTC. Its protein product is CASSSVWGGGNYGYTF. The full variable domain, in which reference TRBV7-8 and TRBJ1-2 provide the parts outside the CDR3, is GAGVSQSPRYKVAKRGQDVALRCDPISGHVSLFWYQQALGQGPEFLTYFQNEAQLDKSGLPSDRFFAERPEGSVSTLKIQRTQQEDSAVYLCASSSVWGGGNYGYTFGSGTRLTVV.

The chain uses TRBV6-5 and TRBJ2-7; D might be TRBD1 (6 bases). Looked up from germline, CDR1 is MNHEY and CDR2 is SVGAGI. The CDR3 has 14 amino acids. Trimming removed 2 bases from V and 3 bases from J, with 11 bases in between. The DNA of the CDR3 is TGTGCCAGCAGTTACGCAGGGGCGGGCTACGAGCAGTACTTC. Encoded protein: CASSYAGAGYEQYF.

This chain links TRBV29-1 with TRBJ2-7; possibly TRBD2 for D (5 bases). Germline V lookup: CDR1 SQVTM, CDR2 ANQGSEA. This CDR3 contains 16 residues. V was shortened by 6 bases and J by 6 bases, with 27 bases between the two germline ends. The CDR3 protein is CSVGREAHTSPSEQYF. CDR3 DNA sequence: TGCAGCGTCGGCCGGGAAGCCCATACATCCCCATCCGAGCAGTACTTC.

The V gene is TRBV28, the J gene TRBJ1-5; D unclear. The CDR3 is 12 residues long. Germline CDR1 and CDR2: MDHEN and SYDVKM. V dropped 5 bases and J dropped 7 bases, with 9 bases sitting between them. CDR3 in DNA: TGTGCCAGCAGTCGAGGGAGGCAGCCCCAGCATTTT. It specifies CASSRGRQPQHF. The full variable domain, completed using reference TRBV28 and TRBJ1-5, is DVKVTQSSRYLVKRTGEKVFLECVQDMDHENMFWYRQDPGLGLRLIYFSYDVKMKEKGDIPEGYSVSREKKERFSLILESASTNQTSMYLCASSRGRQPQHFGDGTRLSIL.

CDR3 nucleotides: TGCGCCAGCAGCCAAGAAAGATTACGGCAGGGAGGACAGCCCCAGCATTTT. Protein sequence: CASSQERLRQGGQPQHF. The chain recombines TRBV4-3 with TRBJ1-5; TRBD1 is a possible D gene (5 bases). The CDR3 extends over 17 amino acids. Germline V gives CDR1 LGHNA, CDR2 YSLEER. Trimming shortened V by 0 bases and J by 7 bases, and 19 bases separated the two germline ends.

The CDR3 protein is CASSAGQGVLAEAFF. Written as DNA, the CDR3 is TGCGCCAGCAGCGCAGGACAGGGGGTTCTTGCTGAAGCTTTCTTT. V is TRBV5-1 and J is TRBJ1-1; 10 nucleotides agree with TRBD1. V shed 4 bases and J 6 bases; nucleotides not matched to a gene: 9. CDR1 SGHRS and CDR2 YFSETQ come from the germline V gene. The length of the CDR3 is 15 residues.

The chain uses TRBV28 and TRBJ1-5, with a tentative D call TRBD1 (5 bases). V was trimmed by 4 bases and J by 1 base, leaving 14 bases between them. CDR3 length: 16 amino acids. Germline assignment: CDR1 MDHEN and CDR2 SYDVKM. The CDR3 region is CASSSPVGGSNQPQHF. CDR3 coding DNA: TGTGCCAGCAGTTCCCCGGTGGGGGGGAGCAATCAGCCCCAGCATTTT.

The gene calls are TRBV1 and TRBJ2-7; TRBD2, as called in the table, went unchecked against the DNA. TRBV1 has pseudogene status. This CDR3 comprises 15 residues. The CDR3 coding sequence is TGCACCAGCAGCCGGGGGGGGCAGTACTCCTACGAGCAGTACTTC. Translation: CTSSRGGQYSYEQYF.

The CDR3 loop is CASSLRLALGREQFF. The CDR3 bases are TGTGCCAGCAGTTTAAGGCTAGCTTTGGGTCGGGAGCAGTTCTTC. This rearrangement joins TRBV27 to TRBJ2-1, with a tentative D call TRBD2 (5 bases). The V gene lost 2 bases and the J gene lost 10 bases, with 18 bases spanning the gap. The CDR3 is made up of 15 amino acids. Germline assignment: CDR1 MNHEY and CDR2 SMNVEV (reference sequence).

The chain carries TRBV5-6 and TRBJ1-1, with 7 positions matching TRBD1. Looked up from germline, CDR1 is SGHDT and CDR2 is YYEEEE. This CDR3 is built from 16 residues. The V gene end was trimmed by 4 bases and the J gene end by 0 bases; junction bases not matched to a gene: 9. Written as DNA, the CDR3 is TGTGCCAGCAGCCAGGGACAGCAGTTATTGAACACTGAAGCTTTCTTT. This codes for CASSQGQQLLNTEAFF.

CDR3 coding DNA: TGCGCCAGCAGCCAAGAACTGGGTCTAGCTGGAAACACCATATATTTT. Translated: CASSQELGLAGNTIYF. J is TRBJ1-3 and V is TRBV4-1, with D uncertain. Trimming stripped 0 bases from V and 2 bases from J, with 11 bases between. The V gene's germline CDR1 is MGHRA and CDR2 YSYEKL. The CDR3 covers 16 residues.

The V call is TRBV9, the J call TRBJ1-6, with D possibly TRBD1 on 5 matching bases. V lost 0 bases, J lost 5 bases, and 18 bases lay in between. CDR1 SGDLS and CDR2 YYNGEE come from the germline V gene. The CDR3 runs to 18 residues. CDR3 coding DNA: TGTGCCAGCAGCGTAGGGGATGGGGCTATCGGACATAATTCACCCCTCCACTTT. Its translation: CASSVGDGAIGHNSPLHF.

The V call is TRBV27, the J call TRBJ1-2, with a tentative D call TRBD1 (6 bases). The CDR3 extends over 15 amino acids. Germline V gene sequence: CDR1 MNHEY, CDR2 SMNVEV (reference sequence). V was cut by 5 bases and J by 3 bases, with 16 bases left in between. The CDR3 here is CASSTDRQRHYGYTF. The CDR3 DNA is TGTGCCAGCAGTACGGACAGACAGAGACACTATGGCTACACCTTC.

V gene TRBV5-6 combines with J gene TRBJ2-5; 7 bases line up with TRBD2. The CDR3 is made up of 14 amino acids. CDR1 and CDR2 (germline): SGHDT, YYEEEE. V shed 1 base, J shed 5 bases, and the junction held 5 bases outside the gene matches. The CDR3 DNA is TGTGCCAGCAGCTTGACTAGCGAATGGGAGACCCAGTACTTC. Amino acid sequence: CASSLTSEWETQYF.

The CDR3 is CASSLSGAIAEAFF. The CDR3 DNA reads TGTGCCAGCAGTTTAAGCGGGGCTATAGCTGAAGCTTTCTTT. The chain combines TRBV6-5 with TRBJ1-1; D is possibly TRBD1 (5 bases). From germline, CDR1 is MNHEY and CDR2 SVGAGI. The CDR3 runs 14 residues. V lost 4 bases and J lost 6, with 15 bases in between.

V is TRBV15 and J is TRBJ1-2; D uncertain. V was clipped by 5 bases and J by 7 bases, with 14 bases between them. Per germline, CDR1 LNHNV and CDR2 YYDKDF (reference sequence). This CDR3 is built from 13 residues. CDR3 region: CATSYRGPGGYTF. In nucleotides, the CDR3 is TGTGCCACCAGCTACCGTGGGCCCGGTGGCTACACCTTC.

V usage is TRBV2 and J usage is TRBJ1-5; 8 bases map to TRBD1. CDR1 and CDR2 from the germline V gene are SNHLY and FYNNEI. Trimming at V came to 7 bases and at J to 4 bases, leaving 9 bases not matched to a gene. CDR3 length: 15 residues. DNA of the CDR3: TGTGCCAGCACCCAGGACAGGGCAGGGAATCAGCCCCAGCATTTT. Protein sequence: CASTQDRAGNQPQHF.

The chain carries TRBV14 and TRBJ2-7, with 15 bases identical to TRBD2. CDR1 and CDR2 (germline): SGHDN, FVKESK. V lost 4 bases to trimming and J lost 2 bases; unmatched junction nucleotides: 9. The CDR3 covers 18 residues. CDR3 sequence (DNA): TGTGCCAGCAGCCCCCGGACTAGCGGGAGGGGATTACCCTACGAGCAGTACTTC. Its translation: CASSPRTSGRGLPYEQYF.

This chain uses TRBV7-9 with TRBJ2-7; 9 bases align to TRBD1. The CDR3 sequence is 14 residues long. The V gene end was trimmed by 6 bases and the J gene end by 0 bases; junction bases not matched to a gene: 3. In germline, CDR1 is SEHNR, CDR2 FQNEAQ (reference sequence). In DNA form, the CDR3 reads TGTGCCAGCAGGCCGGGACAGGGCTCCTACGAGCAGTACTTC. Residues: CASRPGQGSYEQYF.

V is TRBV5-6 and J is TRBJ2-2; 9 bases map to TRBD2. Unmatched junction bases numbered 11, after V lost 4 bases and J lost 4 bases. From germline, CDR1 is SGHDT and CDR2 YYEEEE. This CDR3 spans 17 amino acids. CDR3 sequence reads: CASSKRLAELITGELFF. In DNA, the CDR3 is TGTGCCAGCAGCAAGCGACTAGCGGAGCTGATCACCGGGGAGCTGTTTTTT.

This chain connects TRBV25-1 to TRBJ2-2; no clear D gene. Trimming shortened V by 10 bases and J by 0 bases, and 9 bases separated the two germline ends. The CDR3 contains 13 residues. Germline CDR1 reads MGHDK; CDR2 reads SYGVNS. The CDR3 sequence is CATKTPNTGELFF. The CDR3 nucleotides read TGTGCCACCAAGACACCGAACACCGGGGAGCTGTTTTTT.

The V call is TRBV5-1, the J call TRBJ2-7; D is unclear. The length of the CDR3 is 13 residues. The ends were cut back, 1 base at V and 4 bases at J, with 9 bases in the middle. Looked up from germline, CDR1 is SGHRS and CDR2 is YFSETQ. The CDR3 reads CASSLNGLYEQYF. CDR3 coding DNA: TGCGCCAGCAGCTTGAACGGTCTATACGAGCAGTACTTC.